This record looks at one T cell receptor beta chain sequence and its context. This specimen comes from a study of OX40 agonist ivuxolimab in advanced cancers. Study as a whole: Every 2 weeks, patients got intravenous ivuxolimab at one of six dose levels (0.01-10 mg/kg).

In germline, CDR1 is SGHDN, CDR2 FVKESK. CDR3 length: 13 residues. V gave up 7 bases and J gave up 3 bases, with 11 bases separating them. The method was immunoSEQ multiplex PCR; TCRdb's version includes in-frame clones alone and lacks a portion of them. The sample holds some 51,000 clones; about 80% are singletons and the top ten take under 2.5%. This clonotype originated in an adult with an advanced solid tumor such as melanoma, head and neck, liver or kidney cancer. This specimen consisted of CD4+ or CD8+ T cells sorted from blood, obtained in a trial of the OX40 agonist ivuxolimab. V and J are TRBV14 and TRBJ2-3; D perhaps matches TRBD2 (6 bases). CDR3 sequence (DNA): TGTGCCAGCACCTCCGGGAGTACAGATACGCAGTATTTT. Residues: CASTSGSTDTQYF. The variable domain in full, with the rest retrieved from reference TRBV14 and TRBJ2-3, is EAGVTQFPSHSVIEKGQTVTLRCDPISGHDNLYWYRRVMGKEIKFLLHFVKESKQDESGMPNNRFLAERTGGTYSTLKVQPAELEDSGVYFCASTSGSTDTQYFGPGTRLTVL.